Listed below are T cell receptor beta chains from one sample, sequenced in a study of T-cell reconstitution after alpha-beta-depleted transplantation in children. TCRdb reprocessed the PCR reads with MiXCR, giving one entry per CDR3 protein. The sample includes some 300,000 distinct CDR3 sequences, over 9% of them seen just once. The sample in question was PBMCs from the stem cell graft donor, obtained from the stem cell graft. The source is a human donor who donated a stem cell graft to a child with acute lymphoblastic leukemia. Each CDR3 is given with its conserved first and last residue. The order of the fields is V gene, J gene, CDR3 protein.

V: TRBV20-1; J: TRBJ2-1; CDR3: CSARLVYNEQFF
V: TRBV20-1; J: TRBJ1-6; CDR3: CSAQGQGYNSPLHF
V: TRBV4-1; J: TRBJ2-7; CDR3: CASSQDGGTRINEQYF
V: TRBV20-1; J: TRBJ2-3; CDR3: CSASGAVLSTDTQYF
V: TRBV7-2; J: TRBJ1-2; CDR3: CASSLDWGNYGYTF
V: TRBV7-3; J: TRBJ2-1; CDR3: CASSLTPSASSYNEQFF
V: TRBV6-2/TRBV6-3; J: TRBJ2-1; CDR3: CASSYASPGYNEQFF
V: TRBV5-5; J: TRBJ1-1; CDR3: CASSLTGGETFF
V: TRBV2; J: TRBJ2-3; CDR3: CASTLAGNLDTQYF
V: TRBV4-3; J: TRBJ2-7; CDR3: CASSQDWADSYEQYF
V: TRBV4-2; J: TRBJ2-1; CDR3: CASSQDSSGDYNEQFF
V: TRBV11-1; J: TRBJ2-4; CDR3: CASSFGTSGPIAKNIQYF
V: TRBV24-1; J: TRBJ2-3; CDR3: CATSDFLRKTQYF
V: TRBV11-2; J: TRBJ2-3; CDR3: CASNNLGGSPSTDTQYF
V: TRBV11-2; J: TRBJ1-4; CDR3: CASSLTGENEKLFF
V: TRBV28; J: TRBJ1-2; CDR3: CASSWGTDYGYTF
V: TRBV6-1; J: TRBJ1-5; CDR3: CASSLFRGYSNQPQHF
V: TRBV10-2; J: TRBJ1-5; CDR3: CASRDKVRDSNQPQHF
V: TRBV9; J: TRBJ2-1; CDR3: CASSPFSGRVYNEQFF
V: TRBV12-3/TRBV12-4; J: TRBJ2-4; CDR3: CASSLWGQGTNIQYF
V: TRBV7-7; J: TRBJ2-1; CDR3: CASSLGVDSNEQFF
V: TRBV5-1; J: TRBJ2-1; CDR3: CASFRGNEQFF
V: TRBV10-2; J: TRBJ2-1; CDR3: CASSYRPGETYNEQFF
V: TRBV5-1; J: TRBJ2-5; CDR3: CASSRSTEQTQYF
V: TRBV30; J: TRBJ2-7; CDR3: CACGTSVYEQYF
V: TRBV6-1; J: TRBJ2-7; CDR3: CASSRLAGGFFREQYF
V: TRBV7-8; J: TRBJ1-1; CDR3: CASSRSGTEAFF
V: TRBV29-1; J: TRBJ2-7; CDR3: CSVTDRGFYEQYF
V: TRBV20-1; J: TRBJ2-5; CDR3: CSAHRGRGETQYF
V: TRBV18; J: TRBJ2-7; CDR3: CASSPSGTSLFYEQYF
V: TRBV5-6; J: TRBJ2-5; CDR3: CASSVRVSKRTQYF
V: TRBV11-2; J: TRBJ2-3; CDR3: CASSLLRALVTDTQYF
V: TRBV5-6; J: TRBJ2-7; CDR3: CASSQGLAGGYEQYF
V: TRBV21-1; J: TRBJ2-7; CDR3: CASSKLWYEQYF
V: TRBV6-5; J: TRBJ2-7; CDR3: CASSYSRGGRSYEQYF
V: TRBV7-9; J: TRBJ2-3; CDR3: CASSAQGGGPWDTQYF
V: TRBV20-1; J: TRBJ2-7; CDR3: CSARGLDSYEQYF
V: TRBV7-8; J: TRBJ2-2; CDR3: CASWPFRAGGPFQSSGELFF
V: TRBV4-1; J: TRBJ2-3; CDR3: CASSQEGTGISSTDTQYF
V: TRBV7-3; J: TRBJ2-5; CDR3: CASSLNLGQGAQTQYF
V: TRBV13; J: TRBJ1-2; CDR3: CASSGRTGGYGYTF
V: TRBV10-3; J: TRBJ2-1; CDR3: CAISTGGGNEQFF
V: TRBV12-3/TRBV12-4; J: TRBJ2-3; CDR3: CASSFAGSPDTQYF
V: TRBV29-1; J: TRBJ2-7; CDR3: CSVGVDEQYF
V: TRBV20-1; J: TRBJ2-1; CDR3: CSARDGREIGNEQFF
V: TRBV7-2; J: TRBJ1-6; CDR3: CASSQTGGSSYNSPLHF
V: TRBV5-1; J: TRBJ2-2; CDR3: CASSRTSGSIAGELFF
V: TRBV11-2; J: TRBJ2-5; CDR3: CASSLTGLAQETQYF
V: TRBV20-1; J: TRBJ2-1; CDR3: CSARDPWGPRDDEQFF
V: TRBV24-1; J: TRBJ2-1; CDR3: CATSDTKVVKGYNEQFF